Shown below are 5 T cell receptor beta chains from a single sample sequenced in a study of read filtering for tumor transcriptome and immune sequencing. From roughly 0.4 ug of RNA, a library with molecular barcoded alpha/delta and beta/gamma adaptors was made. TCRdb re-called the reads with MiXCR, one entry per CDR3 protein. The sample holds around 58,000 distinct CDR3 sequences, about 15% seen once. The sequencing input was a population of CD138-negative cells sorted from bone marrow. These receptors came from a donor at least 40 years old with multiple myeloma.

This clonotype was counted at least ten times. The chain employs TRBV20-1 and TRBJ1-1; the D gene is possibly TRBD1 (6 bases). The CDR3 runs to 12 residues. Germline V CDR1 and CDR2: DFQATT, SNEGSKA (reference sequence). Trimming took off 6 bases at V and 6 bases at J, with 14 bases between the two ends. The CDR3 DNA is TGCAGTGCCGAGAGGACAGATGCTGAAGCTTTCTTT. It yields the protein CSAERTDAEAFF.

The chain couples TRBV10-3 to TRBJ2-5, with 11 bases that match TRBD2. The germline V gene has CDR1 ENHRY and CDR2 SYGVKD. The J segment lost 4 bases and the V segment lost 0 bases, leaving 1 base of the junction unmatched. This CDR3 region has 15 residues. CDR3 nucleotides: TGTGCCATCAGTGAGTCCGGACTAGCGGGAGAGACCCAGTACTTC. This codes for CAISESGLAGETQYF.

This clonotype has ten or more counts. This chain links TRBV7-8 with TRBJ2-3, with D possibly TRBD2 on 6 matching bases. CDR3 length: 13 residues. Germline V CDR1 and CDR2: SGHVS, FQNEAQ. Between the trimmed V and J ends, which lost 4 bases and 8 bases, there was a span of 13 bases. CDR3 sequence: CASSSPLGGTQYF. Written as DNA, the CDR3 is TGTGCCAGCAGCTCCCCTTTGGGGGGTACGCAGTATTTT.

This clonotype was recorded only once. V is TRBV2 and J is TRBJ1-5; 10 positions agree with TRBD1. There are 15 residues in the CDR3. The ends lost 5 bases at V and 7 bases at J; junction bases unmatched: 8. Germline assignment: CDR1 SNHLY and CDR2 FYNNEI. Written as DNA, the CDR3 is TGTGCCAGCAGTAAACCGCCGGGACAGGGGCAGCCCCAGCATTTT. Its translation is CASSKPPGQGQPQHF.

In its sample, this clonotype was seen many times. The chain couples TRBV3-1 to TRBJ2-7, with a possible D match to TRBD2 (6 bases). The CDR3 has 13 amino acids. Germline V gene sequence: CDR1 LGHDT, CDR2 YNNKEL (reference sequence). Trimming shortened V by 3 bases and J by 6 bases, and 12 bases separated the two germline ends. The CDR3 loop is CASSHDLATEQYF. CDR3 sequence (DNA): TGTGCCAGCAGCCATGATCTAGCGACCGAGCAGTACTTC.